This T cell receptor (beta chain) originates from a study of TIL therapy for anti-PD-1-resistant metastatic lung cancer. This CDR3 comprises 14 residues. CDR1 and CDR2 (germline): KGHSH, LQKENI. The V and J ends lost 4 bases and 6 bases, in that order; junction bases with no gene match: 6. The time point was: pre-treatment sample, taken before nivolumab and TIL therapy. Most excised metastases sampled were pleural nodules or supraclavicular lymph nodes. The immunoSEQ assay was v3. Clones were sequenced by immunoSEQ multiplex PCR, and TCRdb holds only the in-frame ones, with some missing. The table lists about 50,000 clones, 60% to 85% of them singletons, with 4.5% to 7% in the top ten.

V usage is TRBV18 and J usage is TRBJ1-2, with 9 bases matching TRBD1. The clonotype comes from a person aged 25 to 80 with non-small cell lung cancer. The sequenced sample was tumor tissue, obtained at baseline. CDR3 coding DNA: TGTGCCAGCTCACGAAAACAGGGGGCGGATGGCTACACCTTC. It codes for CASSRKQGADGYTF.